This TCR beta chain was sequenced in a study of neurological immune-mediated disorders (dated by TCRdb to the late 2010s). The study in broad terms: Of the approximately 35 multiple sclerosis patients, some 31 had relapsing-remitting MS and 3 had secondary progressive MS. The roughly 99 TCR-beta libraries covered PBMC samples along with longitudinal samples, technical triplicates, and paired sorted CD4+ and CD8+ T-cell subsets. Of the approximately 70 subjects in the cohort, around 14 were HAM/TSP patients, 34 were multiple sclerosis patients, and 20 were healthy controls. The study compared peripheral blood TCR-beta repertoires of HTLV-I-associated myelopathy (HAM/TSP) patients, multiple sclerosis patients and healthy controls using UMI-based sequencing. Findings and caveats that apply to the study as a whole: TCR clonal expansion was highest in HAM/TSP patients and lowest in MS patients, with MS patients falling below even healthy controls. In phylogenetic analysis, the repertoires of 18 of 34 MS patients grouped into a cluster of related CDR3 sequences, which suggests a possible signature at the repertoire level. The MS cluster showed no association with clinical or MRI features, and the authors stated that larger cohorts are needed. No identical CDR3 amino acid sequences were shared among expanded clones across subjects, suggesting private TCR-beta repertoires in all groups.

To synthesize cDNA, template-switch 5'RACE was performed with a primer carrying a 10-nucleotide random unique molecular identifier so that each TCR transcript was tagged. Over 180 million TCR-beta sequences, covering 15-18 subjects, were produced in each sequencing run. Total RNA was extracted with the RNeasy kit. Using the KAPA Real-time Library Amplification kit, TCR-beta VDJ regions were amplified with primers for the TCR constant region and the 5'RACE anchor. A first PCR added sample indexes and Illumina adaptors, after which a second PCR increased the library yield. After Ampure bead purification, the roughly 650 bp TCR product was size-selected on a 2% E-gel SizeSelection system. Before pooling, libraries had their quality checked on a Bioanalyzer, their concentration measured with Qubit, and their quantity determined with the Kapa Library Quantification kit. Paired-end 2 x 150 bp sequencing of the libraries was performed on an Illumina HiSeq 2500. To increase sequence diversity, roughly 24-32% phiX was spiked into each library pool. Per the source publication's procedure: Quality-filtered reads were processed with the UMI-based MiGEC pipeline, which removed over 75% of raw TCR sequences during error correction. IMGT germline references were used for aligning VDJ genes, and each clonotype was defined as a unique CDR3 amino acid sequence together with its V-J genes. Clonal expansion, Shannon diversity and CDR3 relatedness (CalcPairwiseDistances, ClusterSamples) were evaluated with VDJtools, and phylogenetic trees were built with CLCbio workbench. Clones with at least 8 unique UMIs were defined as expanded, with this threshold being based on coefficient-of-variation modelling across technical triplicates. TCRdb trimmed the raw reads at Q25, called clones with MiXCR and kept productive beta chains. Rows matching on CDR3 protein sequence are summarized as one entry with the most common DNA and genes. TCRdb, not the original authors, processed these V and J calls. Across this sample there are around 94,000 distinct CDR3 sequences, with roughly 3.5% seen only once. Of the sample, 5% to 6.5% falls within the top ten clones.

From the germline V gene, CDR1 is SGHRS and CDR2 is YFSETQ. From the cysteine through the phenylalanine, the CDR3 covers 15 amino acids. Only the CDR3 DNA is retained, 45 bases long and in frame from the first base. V lost 0 bases and J lost 9 bases, and the count of bases not matched to a germline gene is 7. This clonotype came up a few times. No cognate antigen has been identified for it. No much larger clonotype is one base removed from it; base qualities were not supplied. For unsorted PBMC libraries, 2 million PBMCs were used after storage in RNAlater at -80 degrees C until RNA extraction. Multiple sclerosis patients were enrolled in a US clinical protocol under which disease progression was evaluated by magnetic resonance imaging. Peripheral blood was subjected to Ficoll-Hypaque density gradient centrifugation to isolate PBMCs, which were then cryopreserved in liquid nitrogen.

Sample: PBMCs. Here the chain combines TRBV5-1 and TRBJ2-1; 9 of the junction bases match TRBD2. This TCR was sampled from a woman aged 18-29 years with multiple sclerosis. The DNA is TGCGCCAGCAGCTTGGTGGCGGGAGGGCCCGTTGAGCAGTTCTTC. This gives the protein CASSLVAGGPVEQFF.